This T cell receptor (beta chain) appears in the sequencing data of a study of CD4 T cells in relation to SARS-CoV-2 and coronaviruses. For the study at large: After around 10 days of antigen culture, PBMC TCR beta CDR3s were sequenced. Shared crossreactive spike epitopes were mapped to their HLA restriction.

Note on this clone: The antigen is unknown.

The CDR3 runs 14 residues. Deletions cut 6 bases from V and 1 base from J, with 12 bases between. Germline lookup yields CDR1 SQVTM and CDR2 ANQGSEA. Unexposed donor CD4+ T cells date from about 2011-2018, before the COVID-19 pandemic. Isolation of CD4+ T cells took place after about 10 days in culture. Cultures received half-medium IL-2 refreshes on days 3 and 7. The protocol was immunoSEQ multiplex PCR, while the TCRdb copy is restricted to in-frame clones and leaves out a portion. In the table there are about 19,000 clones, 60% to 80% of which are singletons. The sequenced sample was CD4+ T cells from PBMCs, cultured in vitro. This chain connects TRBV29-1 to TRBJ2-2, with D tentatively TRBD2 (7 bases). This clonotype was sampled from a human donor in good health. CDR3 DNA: TGCAGCGTACAGGGAGGGGGGAACACCGGGGAGCTGTTTTTT. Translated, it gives CSVQGGGNTGELFF.